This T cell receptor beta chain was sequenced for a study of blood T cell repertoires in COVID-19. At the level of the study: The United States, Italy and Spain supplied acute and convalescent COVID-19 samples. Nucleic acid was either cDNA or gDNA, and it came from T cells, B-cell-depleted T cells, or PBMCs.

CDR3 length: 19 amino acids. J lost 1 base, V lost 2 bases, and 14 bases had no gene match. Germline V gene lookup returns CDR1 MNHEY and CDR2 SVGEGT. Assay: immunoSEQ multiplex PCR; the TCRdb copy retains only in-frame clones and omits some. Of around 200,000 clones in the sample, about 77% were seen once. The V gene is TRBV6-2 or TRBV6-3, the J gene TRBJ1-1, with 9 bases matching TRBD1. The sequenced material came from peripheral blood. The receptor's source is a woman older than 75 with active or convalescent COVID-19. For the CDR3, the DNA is TGTGCCAGCAGTTACCGTCCGGGACAGGGATCGCATACGAACACTGAAGCTTTCTTT. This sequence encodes CASSYRPGQGSHTNTEAFF.